The T cell receptor beta chain described here comes from a study of molecular identifiers for immune sequencing clone quantification. Study observations and caveats: Clones above 20 RNA copies held over 97% of effector molecules, under 1% in naive cells.

On this clonotype itself: Its specificity is not known.

With 10%, 30% or 50% of RNA, about 20,000 to 1,100,000 naive CD8 T cells were sequenced. When naive CD8 T cells were sorted, they were gated as CD8+CD4-CCR7+CD45RA+. The germline V gene encodes CDR1 SGHKS and CDR2 YYEKEE (reference sequence). V was pared by 1 base and J by 6 bases, with 8 bases between. The CDR3 length is 12 residues. For bulk TCR libraries, previously described methods and listed TCR primers were used. TCRdb redid the calling of the PCR reads with MiXCR, one entry per CDR3 protein. The sample consists of over 85,000 distinct CDR3 sequences, 30% to 35% of them appearing once. This receptor was identified in a human donor in good health. Some libraries in this study had Jurkat cell RNA spiked in. The material sequenced was naive CD8+ T cells from blood, with Jurkat cell RNA spiked in. Subset noted: FACS-sorted CD8+CD4-CCR7+CD45RA+ naive T cells. The chain has TRBV5-5 and TRBJ2-7; D is unclear. CDR3 protein: CASSLKVGEQYF. CDR3 DNA: TGTGCCAGCAGCTTGAAGGTAGGCGAGCAGTACTTC.